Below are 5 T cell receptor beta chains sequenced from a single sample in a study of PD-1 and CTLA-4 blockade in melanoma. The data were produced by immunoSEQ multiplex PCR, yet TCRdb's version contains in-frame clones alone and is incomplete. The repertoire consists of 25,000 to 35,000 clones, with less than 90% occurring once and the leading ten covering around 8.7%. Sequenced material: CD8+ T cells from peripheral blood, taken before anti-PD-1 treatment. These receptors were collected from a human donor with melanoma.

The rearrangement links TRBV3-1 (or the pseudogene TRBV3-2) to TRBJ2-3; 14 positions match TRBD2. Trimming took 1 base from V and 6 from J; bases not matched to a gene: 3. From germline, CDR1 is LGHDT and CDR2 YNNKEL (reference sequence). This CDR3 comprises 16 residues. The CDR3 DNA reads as TGTGCCAGCAGCCAAGGACTAGCGGGGGGGCCGGATACGCAGTATTTT. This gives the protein CASSQGLAGGPDTQYF.

The DNA for the CDR3 is TGTGCCAGCAGCAAAGGCGGACTAGCGTTGGGAGAGACCCAGTACTTC. It translates to CASSKGGLALGETQYF. This chain uses TRBV9 with TRBJ2-5, with TRBD2 matching 9 bases. The CDR3 covers 16 residues. Looked up from germline, CDR1 is SGDLS and CDR2 is YYNGEE. The trim removed 4 bases at V and 4 bases at J, leaving 11 bases unmatched.

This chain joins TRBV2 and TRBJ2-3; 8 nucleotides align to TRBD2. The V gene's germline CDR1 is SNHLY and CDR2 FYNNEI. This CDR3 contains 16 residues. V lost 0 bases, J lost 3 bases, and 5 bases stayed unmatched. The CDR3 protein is CASSEADGLATDTQYF. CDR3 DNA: TGTGCCAGCAGTGAAGCTGACGGACTAGCAACAGATACGCAGTATTTT.

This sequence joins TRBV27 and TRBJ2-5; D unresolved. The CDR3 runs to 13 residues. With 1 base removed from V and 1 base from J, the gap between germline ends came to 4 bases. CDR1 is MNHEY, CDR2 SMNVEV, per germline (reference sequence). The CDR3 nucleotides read TGTGCCAGCAGTTTATTAGCCCAAGAGACCCAGTACTTC. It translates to CASSLLAQETQYF.

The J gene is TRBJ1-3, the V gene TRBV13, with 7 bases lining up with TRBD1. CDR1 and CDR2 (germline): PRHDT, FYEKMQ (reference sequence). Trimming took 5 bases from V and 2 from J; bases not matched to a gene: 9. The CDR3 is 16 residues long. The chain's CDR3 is CASSPSTGRAGNTIYF. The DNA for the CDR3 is TGTGCCAGCAGCCCCTCGACAGGGCGCGCTGGAAACACCATATATTTT.